This T cell receptor (beta chain) appears in the sequencing data of a study of blood T cells in healthy people across ages. A second PCR of 7 to 11 cycles used a sample-barcoded 5' primer and a J-beta primer mix. A single record per CDR3 protein comes from TCRdb applying MiXCR to the 5' RACE reads. There are about 800,000 distinct CDR3 sequences in the sample; around a quarter occur only once, and more than 3% lies in the top ten. The ends lost 6 bases at V and 1 base at J; junction bases unmatched: 7. This CDR3 spans 15 amino acids. Looked up from germline, CDR1 is SQVTM and CDR2 is ANQGSEA. The sample also formed part of further work on T cells of mothers and their children.

This rearrangement joins TRBV29-1 to TRBJ2-1; TRBD2 matches at 9 bases. The source material was blood. The clonotype originates from a boy aged 10-17 years in good health. CDR3 in DNA: TGCAGCGTCCTCGGGACTAGCTCTTCCTACAATGAGCAGTTCTTC. The encoded protein is CSVLGTSSSYNEQFF.